The rows below give T cell receptor beta chains drawn from one sample of a study of cytomegalovirus exposure and HLA in healthy donors. Method: immunoSEQ multiplex PCR; TCRdb's copy keeps in-frame clones and lacks some. Found here are around 140,000 clones; the top ten clones hold around 2.2%. Sequencing was done on a sample of PBMCs. These receptors were taken from a young woman in good health and CMV-seronegative. The CDR3 runs from the conserved cysteine through the conserved F or W. A D gene is named only where the DNA matches it firmly.

D gene	V gene	J gene	CDR3 DNA	CDR3 protein
TRBD2	TRBV6-5	TRBJ2-5	TGTGCCAGCAGTTACTTCGGGACTAGCGGACAAGAGACCCAGTACTTC	CASSYFGTSGQETQYF
TRBD1	TRBV28	TRBJ1-2	TGTGCCAGCAGTTCCTGGACAGGGCCGCCCTTC	CASSSWTGPPF
.	TRBV4-3	TRBJ2-1	TGCGCCAGCAGCCAAGATGGGCTAGCGAAGGTTAGTGAGCAGTTCTTC	CASSQDGLAKVSEQFF
TRBD1	TRBV10-2	TRBJ1-2	TGCGCCAGCAGTGAGTCGGATACTGGACAGGGCAAAGGCTACACCTTC	CASSESDTGQGKGYTF
TRBD1	TRBV5-4	TRBJ1-2	TGTGCCAGCAGCGAGTCCCTTCGACAGGGGGATGGCTACACCTTC	CASSESLRQGDGYTF
.	TRBV5-1	TRBJ1-2	TGCGCCAGCAGCCAGAACCCTCCTAACTATGGCTACACCTTC	CASSQNPPNYGYTF
.	TRBV6-5	TRBJ2-2	TGTGCCAGTACGGACAGGAACACCGGGGAGCTGTTTTTT	CASTDRNTGELFF
.	TRBV9	TRBJ1-2	TGTGCCAGCAGCGTATGGGGCTCTAGCTATGGCTACACCTTC	CASSVWGSSYGYTF
.	TRBV5-6	TRBJ2-1	TGTGCCAGCAGCTTGTATAACGGGAGAAATTGGGACAATGAGCAGTTCTTC	CASSLYNGRNWDNEQFF
TRBD2	TRBV5-1	TRBJ2-1	TGCGCCAGCAGCTTGGCGGGACTAGCGGTCTACAATGAGCAGTTCTTC	CASSLAGLAVYNEQFF
.	TRBV7-9	TRBJ1-5	TGTGCCAGCAGCCTAAGTCTTAATCAGCCCCAGCATTTT	CASSLSLNQPQHF
TRBD1	TRBV6-4	TRBJ1-2	TGTGCCAGCAGTGACGGGACAGGGGATGGCTACACCTTC	CASSDGTGDGYTF
.	TRBV7-8	TRBJ2-7	TGTGTCAGCAGCTCGTATACTGCTTCCAGGGGACACCCTTCCTACGAGCAGTACTTC	CVSSSYTASRGHPSYEQYF
TRBD1	TRBV11-3	TRBJ1-1	TGTGCCAGCAGCCTGGGACAGGGGAGGGAAGCTTTCTTT	CASSLGQGREAFF
.	TRBV16	TRBJ1-5	TGTGCCAGCAGCCAATCCGGGGGAGTCGGCAATCAGCCCCAGCATTTT	CASSQSGGVGNQPQHF
.	TRBV27	TRBJ1-2	TGTGCCAGCAGAACTTCTAGCGAGGGCTATGGCTACACCTTC	CASRTSSEGYGYTF
TRBD1	TRBV5-4	TRBJ2-3	TGTGCCAGCAGCTTGGGACAGGGGCTTCCAGATACGCAGTATTTT	CASSLGQGLPDTQYF
.	TRBV6-1	TRBJ1-1	TGTGCCAGCAGTGAATCACAGGAGAACACTGAAGCTTTCTTT	CASSESQENTEAFF
TRBD2	TRBV10-1	TRBJ2-7	TGCGCCAGCAGTGAGTCGGGACTAGCGGGAGTTTACGAGCAGTACTTC	CASSESGLAGVYEQYF
.	TRBV6-6	TRBJ2-7	TGTGCCAGCAGTTTCGGACAGATCTACGAGCAGTACTTC	CASSFGQIYEQYF
TRBD1	TRBV4-1	TRBJ1-1	TGCGCCAGCAGCCAAGTTGGGACAGGGGTTCGCACTGAAGCTTTCTTT	CASSQVGTGVRTEAFF
.	TRBV5-5	TRBJ1-1	TGTGCCAGCAGCTTCCAGGGCCTGAACACTGAAGCTTTCTTT	CASSFQGLNTEAFF
.	TRBV14	TRBJ1-2	TGTGCCAGCAGTCGACCGGGGGGTCTCTATGGCTACACCTTC	CASSRPGGLYGYTF
.	TRBV15	TRBJ2-1	TGTGCCACCAGCGGGAGGCGGCACCCTGGGAATGAGCAGTTCTTC	CATSGRRHPGNEQFF
TRBD1	TRBV27	TRBJ2-5	TGTGCCAGCAGTCCCGCGGGACAGGCCCAAGAGACCCAGTACTTC	CASSPAGQAQETQYF
TRBD2	TRBV30	TRBJ2-7	TGTGCCTGGAGCTCCGGGACTAAGAGGGATTACGAGCAGTACTTC	CAWSSGTKRDYEQYF
.	TRBV6-5	TRBJ1-4	TGTGCCAGCAGGAGGCAGGGGAGCGAAAAACTGTTTTTT	CASRRQGSEKLFF
.	TRBV9	TRBJ1-6	TGTGCCAGCAGCCGGGGAGGGGCAAATAATTCACCCCTCCACTTT	CASSRGGANNSPLHF
.	TRBV30	TRBJ1-1	TGTGCCTGGAGTCCTTCGGGCACTGAAGCTTTCTTT	CAWSPSGTEAFF
TRBD2	TRBV6-5	TRBJ2-5	TGTGCCAGCAGTTACTCGGGGGGGGAGCTAGAGGAGACCCAGTACTTC	CASSYSGGELEETQYF
.	TRBV11-2	TRBJ2-3	TGTGCCAGCAGCTTTTTAGAGGGCCAGGGTAGGGGGGATACGCAGTATTTT	CASSFLEGQGRGDTQYF
.	TRBV29-1	TRBJ1-5	TGCAGCGCCCTGACGGGGTTTGGCAATCAGCCCCAGCATTTT	CSALTGFGNQPQHF
.	TRBV6-1	TRBJ1-4	TGTGCCAGCAGTGAAACGGGAAGGAATGAAAAACTGTTTTTT	CASSETGRNEKLFF
TRBD2	TRBV2	TRBJ2-3	TGTGCCAGCAGTGAAGGGGTACTAGCGGGAGGGGCAGATACGCAGTATTTT	CASSEGVLAGGADTQYF
TRBD2	TRBV9	TRBJ2-1	TGTGCCAGCAGCGTCTCCTTCCGATTAGCGGGATCTCCATATAATGAGCAGTTCTTC	CASSVSFRLAGSPYNEQFF
.	TRBV18	TRBJ1-2	TGTGCCAGCTCACCACCTACAGGGTTTAAAGGGGACTTC	CASSPPTGFKGDF
.	TRBV7-9	TRBJ2-1	TGTGCCAGCAGCCAATATGAGCAGTTCTTC	CASSQYEQFF
.	TRBV14	TRBJ2-1	TGTGCCAGCAGCCCCGCGGGGCAGACCTACAATGAGCAGTTCTTC	CASSPAGQTYNEQFF
TRBD1	TRBV10-3	TRBJ2-5	TGTGCCATCAGAGAGACAGGGATAGAGACCCAGTACTTC	CAIRETGIETQYF
TRBD2	TRBV5-1	TRBJ2-3	TGCGCCAGCAGCTTGGGACTAGCCGACTTACTTAGCACAGATACGCAGTATTTT	CASSLGLADLLSTDTQYF
.	TRBV11-3	TRBJ2-5	TGTGCCAGCAGCTTCGGCAGGGGAGGGGGAGAGACCCAGTACTTC	CASSFGRGGGETQYF
TRBD2	TRBV19	TRBJ2-1	TGTGCCAGTAGTGTACGACTAGCCTCAAGATACAATGAGCAGTTCTTC	CASSVRLASRYNEQFF
TRBD2	TRBV11-1	TRBJ2-1	TGTGCCAGCAGCTTGCAGGCAACTAGCGCCCAAAGCTCCTACAATGAGCAGTTCTTC	CASSLQATSAQSSYNEQFF
TRBD2	TRBV4-2	TRBJ2-5	TGTGCCAGCAGCCAAGAGTGGGCTAGCGGGGAGACCCAGTACTTC	CASSQEWASGETQYF
TRBD2	TRBV4-1	TRBJ2-2	TGCGCCAGCAGCCAGGGCCTAGCGGGAGGGCCAGCCGGGGAGCTGTTTTTT	CASSQGLAGGPAGELFF
.	TRBV5-4	TRBJ1-1	TGTGCCAGCAGCCGCCTGGAGGGCGGGGGGACTGAAGCTTTCTTT	CASSRLEGGGTEAFF
.	TRBV2	TRBJ1-1	TGTGCCAGCAGTCACAAGGGGGGGGACACTGAAGCTTTCTTT	CASSHKGGDTEAFF
TRBD1	TRBV19	TRBJ1-6	TGTGCCAGTAGACCCTTAACAGGGGAGGATTCACCCCTCCACTTT	CASRPLTGEDSPLHF
.	TRBV21-1	TRBJ2-1	TGTGCCAGCAGCAACGGGACAGGGAGGGAGCAGTTCTTC	CASSNGTGREQFF
TRBD2	TRBV19	TRBJ2-7	TGTGCCAGTAGTATGGGATTAGGACTAGCGGGAGACGAGCAGTACTTC	CASSMGLGLAGDEQYF
.	TRBV5-8	TRBJ1-2	TGTGCCAGCATTTTTCCTGGCCGGGGGGGCTATGGCTACACCTTC	CASIFPGRGGYGYTF
TRBD1	TRBV11-2	TRBJ2-7	TGTGCCAGCAGCCGACAGGGGTACGAGCAGTACTTC	CASSRQGYEQYF
TRBD1	TRBV7-9	TRBJ1-1	TGTGCCAGCAGCGCCGGACAGGGGAGAGCTTTCTTT	CASSAGQGRAFF
TRBD1	TRBV19	TRBJ1-3	TGTGCTTCCAAAGAGGGGGCAGTCTTACCTGGAAACACCATATATTTT	CASKEGAVLPGNTIYF
TRBD2	TRBV10-3	TRBJ2-1	TGTGCCATCAGTGCCACCGGGAGACTAGCGATGATGGGTGAGCAGTTCTTC	CAISATGRLAMMGEQFF
TRBD1	TRBV2	TRBJ1-2	TGTGCCAGCAGCGCCGGGACAGCTATAAACTATGGCTACACCTTC	CASSAGTAINYGYTF
TRBD2	TRBV5-1	TRBJ2-3	TGCGCCAGCAGCTTGGAGGCGGGAGGATGGGATACGCAGTATTTT	CASSLEAGGWDTQYF
.	TRBV19	TRBJ1-4	TGTGCCAGTAGTATGGGCCCCCAGTGGGATGAAAAACTGTTTTTT	CASSMGPQWDEKLFF
.	TRBV2	TRBJ1-2	TGTGCCAGCAGCCGGGGGGGCCAACCTAACTATGGCTACACCTTC	CASSRGGQPNYGYTF
.	TRBV5-1	TRBJ2-1	TGCGCCAGCAGCTTGGCCGGGTCTGACTTCTACAATGAGCAGTTCTTC	CASSLAGSDFYNEQFF